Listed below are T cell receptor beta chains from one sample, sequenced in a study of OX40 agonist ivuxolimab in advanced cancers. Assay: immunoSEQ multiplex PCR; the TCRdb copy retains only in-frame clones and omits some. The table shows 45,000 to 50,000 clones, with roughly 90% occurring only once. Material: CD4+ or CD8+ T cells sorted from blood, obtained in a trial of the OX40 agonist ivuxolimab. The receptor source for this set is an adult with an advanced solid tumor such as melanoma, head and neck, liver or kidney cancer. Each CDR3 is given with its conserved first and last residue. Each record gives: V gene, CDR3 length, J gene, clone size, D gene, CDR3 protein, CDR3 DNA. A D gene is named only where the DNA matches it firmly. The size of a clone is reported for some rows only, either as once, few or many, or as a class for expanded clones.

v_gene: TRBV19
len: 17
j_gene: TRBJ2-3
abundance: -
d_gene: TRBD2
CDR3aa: CASSHWVGSGGRDTQYF
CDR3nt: TGTGCCAGTAGCCACTGGGTCGGTAGCGGGGGGAGAGATACGCAGTATTTT

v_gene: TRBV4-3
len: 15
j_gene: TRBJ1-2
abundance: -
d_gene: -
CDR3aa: CASSQDQDLIYGYTF
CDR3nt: TGCGCCAGCAGCCAAGACCAGGACCTGATCTACGGCTACACCTTC

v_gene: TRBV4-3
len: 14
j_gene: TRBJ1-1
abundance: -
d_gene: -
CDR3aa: CASSQGSTVSEAFF
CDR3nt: TGCGCCAGCAGCCAAGGGAGTACGGTCTCGGAAGCTTTCTTT

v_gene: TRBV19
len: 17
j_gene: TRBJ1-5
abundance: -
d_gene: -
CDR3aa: CASSIIEGFVSNQPQHF
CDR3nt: TGTGCCAGTAGTATCATTGAAGGTTTTGTTAGCAATCAGCCCCAGCATTTT

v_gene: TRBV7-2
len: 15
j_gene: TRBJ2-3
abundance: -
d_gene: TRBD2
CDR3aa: CASSLTSGGSDTQYF
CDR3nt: TGTGCCAGCAGCTTAACAAGCGGGGGTTCTGATACGCAGTATTTT

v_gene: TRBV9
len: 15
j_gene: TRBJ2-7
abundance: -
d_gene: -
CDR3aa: CASSVAQAPTYEQYF
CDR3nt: TGTGCCAGCAGCGTCGCTCAGGCTCCGACCTACGAGCAGTACTTC

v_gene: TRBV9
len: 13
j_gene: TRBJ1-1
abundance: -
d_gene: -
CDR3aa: CASSEEGGSEAFF
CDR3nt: TGTGCCAGCAGCGAAGAGGGGGGGTCTGAAGCTTTCTTT

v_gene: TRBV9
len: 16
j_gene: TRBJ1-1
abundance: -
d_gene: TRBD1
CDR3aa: CASSQLNLRQGTEAFF
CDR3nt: TGTGCCAGCAGCCAGCTAAATTTAAGACAGGGCACTGAAGCTTTCTTT

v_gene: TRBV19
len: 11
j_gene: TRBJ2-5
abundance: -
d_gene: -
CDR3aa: CASEYQETQYF
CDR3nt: TGTGCTTCAGAGTACCAAGAGACCCAGTACTTC

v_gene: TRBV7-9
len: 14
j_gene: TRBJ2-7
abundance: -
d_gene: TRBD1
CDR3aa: CASSRDRVAYEQYF
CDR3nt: TGTGCCAGCAGCCGGGACAGGGTGGCCTACGAGCAGTACTTC

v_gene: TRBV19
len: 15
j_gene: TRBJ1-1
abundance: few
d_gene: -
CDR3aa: CASSISPDGDTEAFF
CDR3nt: TGTGCCAGTAGTATTTCTCCGGACGGAGACACTGAAGCTTTCTTT

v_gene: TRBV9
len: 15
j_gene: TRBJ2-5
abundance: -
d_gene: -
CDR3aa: CASSVSNGVGETQYF
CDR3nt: TGTGCCAGCAGCGTAAGCAATGGGGTGGGAGAGACCCAGTACTTC

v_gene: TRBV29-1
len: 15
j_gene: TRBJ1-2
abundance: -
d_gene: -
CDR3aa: CSVDGGATSNYGYTF
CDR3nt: TGCAGCGTTGATGGGGGTGCAACCTCTAACTATGGCTACACCTTC

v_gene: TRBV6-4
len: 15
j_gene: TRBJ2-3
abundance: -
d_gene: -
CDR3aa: CASSPRAYSTDTQYF
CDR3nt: TGTGCCAGCAGTCCCAGGGCTTACAGCACAGATACGCAGTATTTT

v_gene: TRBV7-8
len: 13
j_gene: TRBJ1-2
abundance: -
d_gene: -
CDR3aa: CASSTRTPDGYTF
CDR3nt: TGTGCCAGCAGTACCCGGACTCCTGATGGCTACACCTTC

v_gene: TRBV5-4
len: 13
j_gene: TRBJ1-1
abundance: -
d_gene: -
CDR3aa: CASSFGLYAEAFF
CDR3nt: TGTGCCAGCAGCTTCGGTTTGTATGCTGAAGCTTTCTTT

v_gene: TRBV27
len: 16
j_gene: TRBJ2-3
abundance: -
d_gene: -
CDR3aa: CASSFRGAPLTDTQYF
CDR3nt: TGTGCCAGCAGTTTTCGGGGGGCGCCCCTCACAGATACGCAGTATTTT

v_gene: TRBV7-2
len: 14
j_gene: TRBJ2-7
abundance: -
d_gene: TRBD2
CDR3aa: CASSSTSGGGEQYF
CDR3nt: TGTGCCAGCAGCTCAACCAGCGGGGGAGGCGAGCAGTACTTC

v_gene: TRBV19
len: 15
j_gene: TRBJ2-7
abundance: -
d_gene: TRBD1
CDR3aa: CASSAGQGFEYEQYF
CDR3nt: TGTGCCAGTAGTGCGGGACAGGGATTTGAGTACGAGCAGTACTTC

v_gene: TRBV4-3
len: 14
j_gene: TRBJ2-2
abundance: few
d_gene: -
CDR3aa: CASSQRPVTGELFF
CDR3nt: TGCGCCAGCAGCCAACGCCCGGTCACCGGGGAGCTGTTTTTT

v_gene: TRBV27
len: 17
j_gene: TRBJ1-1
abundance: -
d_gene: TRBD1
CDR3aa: CASIPTGQGTLNTEAFF
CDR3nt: TGTGCCAGCATACCCACGGGACAGGGGACTTTGAACACTGAAGCTTTCTTT

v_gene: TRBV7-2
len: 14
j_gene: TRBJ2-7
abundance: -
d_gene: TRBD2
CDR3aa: CASSHGAGPYEQYF
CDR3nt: TGTGCCAGCAGCCACGGAGCGGGGCCCTACGAGCAGTACTTC

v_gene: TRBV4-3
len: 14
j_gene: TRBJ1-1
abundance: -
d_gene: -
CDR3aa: CASSQVISTDEAFF
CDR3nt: TGCGCCAGCAGCCAAGTAATCTCGACCGATGAAGCTTTCTTT

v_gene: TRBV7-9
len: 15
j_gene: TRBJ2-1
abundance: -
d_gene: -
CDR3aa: CASSWGGSIGGEQFF
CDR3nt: TGTGCCAGCAGCTGGGGGGGCAGCATCGGAGGTGAGCAGTTCTTC

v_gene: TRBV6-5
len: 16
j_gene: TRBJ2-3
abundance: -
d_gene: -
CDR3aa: CASSYQGPRSTDTQYF
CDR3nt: TGTGCCAGCAGTTACCAAGGACCCAGGAGCACAGATACGCAGTATTTT

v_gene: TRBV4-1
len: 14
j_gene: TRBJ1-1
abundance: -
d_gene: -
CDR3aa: CASTAGGANTEAFF
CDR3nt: TGCGCCAGTACTGCGGGAGGGGCGAACACTGAAGCTTTCTTT

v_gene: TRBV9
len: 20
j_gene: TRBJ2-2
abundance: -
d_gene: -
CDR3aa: CASSAPNTRGGQANTGELFF
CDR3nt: TGTGCCAGCAGCGCCCCAAACACGAGGGGGGGACAGGCGAACACCGGGGAGCTGTTTTTT

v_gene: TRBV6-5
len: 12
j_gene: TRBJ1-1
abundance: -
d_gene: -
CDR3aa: CASSPGATEAFF
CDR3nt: TGTGCCAGCAGTCCAGGGGCCACTGAAGCTTTCTTT

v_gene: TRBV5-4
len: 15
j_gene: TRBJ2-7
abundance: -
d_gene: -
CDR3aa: CASSPGEGKVDEQYF
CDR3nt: TGTGCCAGCAGCCCGGGAGAGGGAAAGGTGGACGAGCAGTACTTC

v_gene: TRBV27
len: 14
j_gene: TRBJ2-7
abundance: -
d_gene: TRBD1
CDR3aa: CATRFGTGFGEQYF
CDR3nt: TGTGCCACCCGTTTCGGGACAGGGTTTGGCGAGCAGTACTTC

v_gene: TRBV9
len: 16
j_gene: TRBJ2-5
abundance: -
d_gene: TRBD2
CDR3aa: CASSLLAGGYQETQYF
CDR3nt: TGTGCCAGCAGCCTACTAGCGGGGGGGTACCAAGAGACCCAGTACTTC

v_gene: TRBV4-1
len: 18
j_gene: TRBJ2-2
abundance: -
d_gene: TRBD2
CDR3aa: CASSPGTSGGQNTGELFF
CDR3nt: TGCGCCAGCAGCCCAGGGACTAGCGGGGGACAGAACACCGGGGAGCTGTTTTTT

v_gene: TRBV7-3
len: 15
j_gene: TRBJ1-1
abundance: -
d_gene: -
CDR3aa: CASSLSSGQGTEAFF
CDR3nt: TGTGCCAGCAGCTTAAGTTCCGGACAAGGCACTGAAGCTTTCTTT

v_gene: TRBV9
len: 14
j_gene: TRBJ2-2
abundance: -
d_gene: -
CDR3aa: CASSDDDSPGELFF
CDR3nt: TGTGCCAGCAGCGATGATGACAGCCCCGGGGAGCTGTTTTTT

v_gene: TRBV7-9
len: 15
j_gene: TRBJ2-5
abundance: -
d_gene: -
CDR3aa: CASSPVGTAQRTQYF
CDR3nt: TGTGCCAGCAGCCCAGTGGGGACGGCCCAGAGGACCCAGTACTTC

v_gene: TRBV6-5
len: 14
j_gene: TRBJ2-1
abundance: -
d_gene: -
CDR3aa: CASSPEGAYNEQFF
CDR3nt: TGTGCCAGCAGTCCCGAAGGGGCCTACAATGAGCAGTTCTTC

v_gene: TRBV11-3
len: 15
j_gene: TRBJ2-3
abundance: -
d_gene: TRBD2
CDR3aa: CASSTSGSATDTQYF
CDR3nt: TGTGCCAGCAGCACTAGCGGTTCCGCCACAGATACGCAGTATTTT

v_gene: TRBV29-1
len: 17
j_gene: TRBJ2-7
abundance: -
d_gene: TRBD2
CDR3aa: CSVEETITSGKLNEQYF
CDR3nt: TGCAGCGTTGAAGAGACCATTACTAGCGGGAAATTGAACGAGCAGTACTTC

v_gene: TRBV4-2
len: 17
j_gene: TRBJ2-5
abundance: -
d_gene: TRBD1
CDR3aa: CASSSLLLGQGDETQYF
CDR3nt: TGTGCCAGCAGCTCCCTACTTTTGGGACAGGGGGACGAGACCCAGTACTTC

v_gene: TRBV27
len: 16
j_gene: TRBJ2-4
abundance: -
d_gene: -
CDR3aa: CASEALTGPAKNIQYF
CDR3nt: TGTGCCAGTGAAGCTCTAACAGGGCCGGCCAAAAACATTCAGTACTTC

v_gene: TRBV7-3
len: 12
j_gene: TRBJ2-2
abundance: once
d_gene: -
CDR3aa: CASRKTNGELFF
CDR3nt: TGTGCCAGCAGGAAAACTAACGGGGAGCTGTTTTTT

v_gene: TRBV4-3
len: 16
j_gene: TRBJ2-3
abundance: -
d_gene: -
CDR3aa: CASSPLGERSTDTQYF
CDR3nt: TGCGCCAGCAGCCCCCTCGGCGAGCGGAGCACAGATACGCAGTATTTT

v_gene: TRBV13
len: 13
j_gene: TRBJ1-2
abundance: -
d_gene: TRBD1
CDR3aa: CASSLTGDYGYTF
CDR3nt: TGTGCCAGCAGCCTTACAGGGGACTATGGCTACACCTTC